These 6 T cell receptor beta chains were sequenced from one sample in a study of technical replicates of blood from four donors. Profiling relied on immunoSEQ multiplex PCR, and the TCRdb table lists in-frame clones only, not all of them. The sample records approximately 81,000 clones, 81% being singletons. The specimen sequenced was PBMCs. The receptors stem from a human donor in good health. Some clones in this sample may be carry-over from other donors' samples.

The count of this clone is one. This chain links TRBV14 with TRBJ1-2; D perhaps matches TRBD1 (5 bases). CDR1 and CDR2 (germline): SGHDN, FVKESK. CDR3 length: 13 residues. V was pared by 1 base and J by 4 bases, with 7 bases between. CDR3: CASSQGQIYGYTF. The CDR3 bases are TGTGCCAGCAGCCAAGGACAGATCTATGGCTACACCTTC.

CDR3 DNA: TGTGCCAGCAGAGAACAGGGGAGCGCTGGAAACACCATATATTTT. Translated: CASREQGSAGNTIYF. The V call is TRBV2, the J call TRBJ1-3, with 7 bases identical to TRBD1. This CDR3 region has 15 residues. V gave up 6 bases and J gave up 2 bases; unmatched junction bases: 7. CDR1 is SNHLY and CDR2 is FYNNEI in the germline V gene. The variable domain in full, with the rest retrieved from reference TRBV2 and TRBJ1-3, is EPEVTQTPSHQVTQMGQEVILRCVPISNHLYFYWYRQILGQKVEFLVSFYNNEISEKSEIFDDQFSVERPDGSNFTLKIRSTKLEDSAMYFCASREQGSAGNTIYFGEGSWLTVV.

The V call is TRBV4-3, the J call TRBJ1-3; 10 bases are shared with TRBD1. Per germline, CDR1 LGHNA and CDR2 YSLEER. This CDR3 has 14 amino acids. Losses at the gene ends were 8 bases for V and 3 bases for J; bases not matched to a gene: 4. CDR3 DNA sequence: TGCGCCAGCGGCGACAGGGGGCTTGGAAACACCATATATTTT. It is translated as CASGDRGLGNTIYF.

This chain links TRBV4-1 with TRBJ1-5; weak D call: TRBD1 (6 bases). V was pared by 0 bases and J by 5 bases, with 11 bases between. Germline CDR1 reads MGHRA; CDR2 reads YSYEKL. This CDR3 comprises 15 residues. This CDR3 reads CASSQEGRGDQPQHF. In nucleotides, the CDR3 is TGCGCCAGCAGCCAAGAGGGCAGGGGAGATCAGCCCCAGCATTTT.

This clone has just a few counts. The CDR3 DNA reads TGCGCCAGCAGCCAAGAGCCGACTAGCGGCTACAATGAGCAGTTCTTC. Translated, it gives CASSQEPTSGYNEQFF. The chain couples TRBV4-3 to TRBJ2-1; 9 bases are a match to TRBD2. CDR1 LGHNA and CDR2 YSLEER come from the germline V gene. The V and J ends lost 0 bases and 3 bases, in that order; junction bases with no gene match: 3. This CDR3 has 16 residues.

This clone was counted once. V usage is TRBV7-2 and J usage is TRBJ2-1; no reliable D call. Trimming left V 4 bases short and J 4 bases short, with 5 bases between. This CDR3 comprises 12 residues. Germline lookup yields CDR1 SGHTA and CDR2 FQGNSA. The CDR3 sequence: CASSSYYNEQFF. CDR3 DNA sequence: TGTGCCAGCAGCTCCTATTACAATGAGCAGTTCTTC.